This T cell receptor (beta chain) came from a study of CD8 T cells in Susac syndrome. RNA totalling roughly 0.5 to 1 ug underwent reverse transcription with random hexamers. Multiplex PCR with immunoSEQ amplified the TCR beta CDR3 across 54 Vbeta and 13 Jbeta. MiXCR, run by TCRdb on the immunoSEQ multiplex PCR reads, gives a single entry per CDR3 protein. This table holds tens of thousands of distinct CDR3 sequences, 90% to 95% found once. CDR3 size: 14 residues. Trimming stripped 2 bases from V and 11 bases from J, with 15 bases between. CDR1 is MNHNS and CDR2 is SASEGT in the germline V gene. Sequenced material: CD8+ T cells from PBMCs. The receptor's source is a human donor with multiple sclerosis. The V call is TRBV6-1, the J call TRBJ1-4; D remains ambiguous. The CDR3 here is CASSEFDPAMKLFF. DNA of the CDR3: TGTGCCAGCAGTGAATTCGACCCGGCGATGAAACTGTTTTTT.